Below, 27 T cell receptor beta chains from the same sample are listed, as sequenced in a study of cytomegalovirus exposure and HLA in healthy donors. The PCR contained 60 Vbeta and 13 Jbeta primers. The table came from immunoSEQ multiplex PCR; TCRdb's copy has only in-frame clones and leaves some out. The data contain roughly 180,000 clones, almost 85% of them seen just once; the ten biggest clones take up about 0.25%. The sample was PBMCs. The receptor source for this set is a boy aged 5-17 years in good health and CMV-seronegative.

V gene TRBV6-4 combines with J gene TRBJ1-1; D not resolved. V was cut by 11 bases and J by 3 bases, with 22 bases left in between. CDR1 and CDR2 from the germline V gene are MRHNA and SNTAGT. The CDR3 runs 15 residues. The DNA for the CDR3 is TGTGCCCAGCGTCGGCCCCCCAAGGCGGACACTGAAGCTTTCTTT. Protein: CAQRRPPKADTEAFF.

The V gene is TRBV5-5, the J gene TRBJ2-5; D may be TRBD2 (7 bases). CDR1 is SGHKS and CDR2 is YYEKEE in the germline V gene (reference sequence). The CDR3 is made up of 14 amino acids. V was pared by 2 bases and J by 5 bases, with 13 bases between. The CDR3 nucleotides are TGTGCCAGCAGCTTAGGGAGGGGGGACGAGACCCAGTACTTC. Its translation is CASSLGRGDETQYF.

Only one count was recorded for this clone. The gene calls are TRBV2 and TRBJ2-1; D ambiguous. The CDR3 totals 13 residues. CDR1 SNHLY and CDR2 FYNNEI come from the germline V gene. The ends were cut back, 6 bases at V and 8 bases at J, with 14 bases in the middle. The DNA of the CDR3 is TGTGCCAGCAGCGCCCCCGGTCGGGATGAGCAGTTCTTC. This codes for CASSAPGRDEQFF.

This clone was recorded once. CDR3 loop: CAANGVAGGRTGELFF. For the CDR3, the DNA is TGTGCCGCGAACGGCGTAGCGGGGGGCCGGACCGGGGAGCTGTTTTTT. V usage is TRBV5-4 and J usage is TRBJ2-2; 10 nucleotides line up with TRBD2. The V gene's germline CDR1 is SGHNT and CDR2 YYREEE (reference sequence). V lost 10 bases to trimming and J lost 5 bases; unmatched junction nucleotides: 14. The CDR3 spans 16 residues.

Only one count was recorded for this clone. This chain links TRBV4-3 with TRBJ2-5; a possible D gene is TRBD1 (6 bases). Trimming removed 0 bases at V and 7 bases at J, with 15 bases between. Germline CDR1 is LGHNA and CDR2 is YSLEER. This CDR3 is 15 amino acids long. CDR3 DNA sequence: TGCGCCAGCAGCCAAGAGGCCAGGGGTGGGGGGACCCAGTACTTC. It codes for CASSQEARGGGTQYF.

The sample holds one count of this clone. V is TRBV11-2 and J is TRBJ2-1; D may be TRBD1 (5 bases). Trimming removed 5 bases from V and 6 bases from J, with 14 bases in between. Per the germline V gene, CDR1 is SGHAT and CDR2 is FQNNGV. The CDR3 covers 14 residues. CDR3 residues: CASSHDYRINEQFF. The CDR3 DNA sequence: TGTGCCAGCAGCCACGATTACAGGATCAATGAGCAGTTCTTC.

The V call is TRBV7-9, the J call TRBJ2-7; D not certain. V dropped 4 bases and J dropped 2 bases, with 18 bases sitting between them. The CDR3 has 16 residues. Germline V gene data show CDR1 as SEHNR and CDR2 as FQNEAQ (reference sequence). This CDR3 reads CASSSFYSENTYEQYF. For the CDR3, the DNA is TGTGCCAGCAGCTCATTCTACTCGGAGAATACCTACGAGCAGTACTTC.

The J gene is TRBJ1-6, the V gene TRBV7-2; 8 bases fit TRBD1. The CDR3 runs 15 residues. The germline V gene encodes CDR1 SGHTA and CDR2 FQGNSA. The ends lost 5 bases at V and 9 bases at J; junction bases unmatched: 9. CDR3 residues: CASSQKTGEVSPLHF. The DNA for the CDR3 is TGTGCCAGCAGCCAGAAGACAGGGGAGGTTTCACCCCTCCACTTT.

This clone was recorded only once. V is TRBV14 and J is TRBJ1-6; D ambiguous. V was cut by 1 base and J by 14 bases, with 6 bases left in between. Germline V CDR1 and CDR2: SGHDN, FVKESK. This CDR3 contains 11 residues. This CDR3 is CASSQARALHF. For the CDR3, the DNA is TGTGCCAGCAGCCAAGCGCGGGCCCTCCACTTT.

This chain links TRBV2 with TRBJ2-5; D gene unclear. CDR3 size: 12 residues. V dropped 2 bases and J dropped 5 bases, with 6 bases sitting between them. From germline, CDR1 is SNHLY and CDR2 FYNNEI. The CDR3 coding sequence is TGTGCCAGCAGTGAACGCCGGGAGACCCAGTACTTC. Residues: CASSERRETQYF.

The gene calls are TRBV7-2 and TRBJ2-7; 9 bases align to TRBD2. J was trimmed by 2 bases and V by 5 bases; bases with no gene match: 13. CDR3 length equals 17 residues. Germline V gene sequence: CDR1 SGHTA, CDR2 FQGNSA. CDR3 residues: CASSPLRSGGSTYEQYF. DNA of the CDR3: TGTGCCAGCAGCCCTCTGCGTAGCGGGGGCTCCACCTACGAGCAGTACTTC.

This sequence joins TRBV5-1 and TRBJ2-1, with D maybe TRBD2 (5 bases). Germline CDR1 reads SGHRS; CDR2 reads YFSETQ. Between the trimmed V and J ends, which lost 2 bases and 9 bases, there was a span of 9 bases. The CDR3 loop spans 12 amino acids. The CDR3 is CASSLESGEQFF. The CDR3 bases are TGCGCCAGCAGCTTAGAAAGCGGTGAGCAGTTCTTC.

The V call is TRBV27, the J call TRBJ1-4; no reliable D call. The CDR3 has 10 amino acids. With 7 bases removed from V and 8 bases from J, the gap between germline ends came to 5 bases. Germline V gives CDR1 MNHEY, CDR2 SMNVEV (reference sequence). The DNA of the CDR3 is TGTGCCAGCACCCAGGAAAAACTGTTTTTT. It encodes CASTQEKLFF.

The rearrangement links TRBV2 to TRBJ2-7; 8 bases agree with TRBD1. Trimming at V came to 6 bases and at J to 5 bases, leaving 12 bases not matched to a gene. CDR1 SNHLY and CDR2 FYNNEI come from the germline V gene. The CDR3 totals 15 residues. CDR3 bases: TGTGCCAGCAGCCCAGCGGACAGGGTAGCCCACGAGCAGTACTTC. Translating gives CASSPADRVAHEQYF.

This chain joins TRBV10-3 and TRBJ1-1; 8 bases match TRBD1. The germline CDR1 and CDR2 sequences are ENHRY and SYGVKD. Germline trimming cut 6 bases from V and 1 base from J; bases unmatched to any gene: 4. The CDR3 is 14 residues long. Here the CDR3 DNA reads TGTGCCATCAGGTCCGGGACAGGGAACACTGAAGCTTTCTTT. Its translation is CAIRSGTGNTEAFF.

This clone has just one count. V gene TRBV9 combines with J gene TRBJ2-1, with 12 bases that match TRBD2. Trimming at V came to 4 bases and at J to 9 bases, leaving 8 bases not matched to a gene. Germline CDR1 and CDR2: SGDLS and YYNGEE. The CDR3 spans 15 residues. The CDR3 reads CASSPFGLAGREQFF. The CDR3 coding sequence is TGTGCCAGCAGCCCCTTCGGACTAGCGGGACGTGAGCAGTTCTTC.

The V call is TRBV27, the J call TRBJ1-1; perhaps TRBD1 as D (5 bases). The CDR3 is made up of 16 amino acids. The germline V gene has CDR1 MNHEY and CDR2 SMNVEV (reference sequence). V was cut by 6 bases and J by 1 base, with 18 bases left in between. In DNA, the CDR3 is TGTGCCAGCAGCTCCCTCGGGGGATTACAGAACACTGAAGCTTTCTTT. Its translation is CASSSLGGLQNTEAFF.

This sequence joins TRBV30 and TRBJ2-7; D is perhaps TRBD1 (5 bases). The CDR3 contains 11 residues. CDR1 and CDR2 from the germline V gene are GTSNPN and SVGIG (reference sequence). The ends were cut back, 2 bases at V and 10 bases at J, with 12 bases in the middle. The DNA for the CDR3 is TGTGCCTGGAGTAGGCAGGGAAAACAGTACTTC. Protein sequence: CAWSRQGKQYF.

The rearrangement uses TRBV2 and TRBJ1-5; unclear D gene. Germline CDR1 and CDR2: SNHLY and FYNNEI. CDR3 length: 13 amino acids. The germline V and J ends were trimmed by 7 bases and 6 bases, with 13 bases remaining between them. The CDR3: CASKQTGGQPQHF. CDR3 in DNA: TGTGCCAGCAAACAGACGGGAGGTCAGCCCCAGCATTTT.

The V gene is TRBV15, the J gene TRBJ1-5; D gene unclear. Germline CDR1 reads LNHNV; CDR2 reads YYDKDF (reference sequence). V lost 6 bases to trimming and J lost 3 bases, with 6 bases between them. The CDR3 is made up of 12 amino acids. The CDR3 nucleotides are TGTGCCACCAGACAGTACAATCAGCCCCAGCATTTT. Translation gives CATRQYNQPQHF.

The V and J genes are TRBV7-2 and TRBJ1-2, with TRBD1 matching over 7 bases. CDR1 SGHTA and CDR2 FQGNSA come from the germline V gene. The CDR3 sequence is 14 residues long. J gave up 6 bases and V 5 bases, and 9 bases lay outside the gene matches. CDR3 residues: CASSPTGAGHGYTF. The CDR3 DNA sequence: TGTGCCAGCAGCCCTACAGGGGCGGGCCATGGCTACACCTTC.

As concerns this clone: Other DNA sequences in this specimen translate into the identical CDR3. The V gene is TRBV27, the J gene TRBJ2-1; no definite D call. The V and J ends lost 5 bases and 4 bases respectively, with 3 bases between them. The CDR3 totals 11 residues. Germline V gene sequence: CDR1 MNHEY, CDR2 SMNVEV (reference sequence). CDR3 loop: CASSLYNEQFF. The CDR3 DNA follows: TGTGCCAGCAGTCTATACAATGAGCAGTTCTTC.

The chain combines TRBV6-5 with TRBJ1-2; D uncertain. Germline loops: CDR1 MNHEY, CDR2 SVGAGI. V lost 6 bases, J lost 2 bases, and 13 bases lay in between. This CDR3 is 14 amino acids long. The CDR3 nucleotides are TGTGCCAGCAGCCCGACAAGAGGGAACTATGGCTACACCTTC. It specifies CASSPTRGNYGYTF.

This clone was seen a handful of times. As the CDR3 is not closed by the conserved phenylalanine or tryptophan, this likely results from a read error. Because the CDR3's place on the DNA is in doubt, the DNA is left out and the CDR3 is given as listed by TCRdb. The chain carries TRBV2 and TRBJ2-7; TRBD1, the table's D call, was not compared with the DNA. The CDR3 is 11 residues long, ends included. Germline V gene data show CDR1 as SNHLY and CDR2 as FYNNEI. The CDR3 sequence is CASSEWDRLFL.

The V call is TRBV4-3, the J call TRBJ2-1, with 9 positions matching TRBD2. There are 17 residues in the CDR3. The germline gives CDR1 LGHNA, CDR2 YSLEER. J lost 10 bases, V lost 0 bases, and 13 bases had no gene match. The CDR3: CASSQDPVLAGIGEQFF. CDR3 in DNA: TGCGCCAGCAGCCAAGATCCGGTCCTAGCGGGGATCGGGGAGCAGTTCTTC.

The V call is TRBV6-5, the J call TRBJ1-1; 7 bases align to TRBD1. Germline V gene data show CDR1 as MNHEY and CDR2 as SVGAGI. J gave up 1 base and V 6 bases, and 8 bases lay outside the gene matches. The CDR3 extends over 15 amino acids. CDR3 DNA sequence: TGTGCCAGCAGGTTGACAGGGTCGGCGAACACTGAAGCTTTCTTT. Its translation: CASRLTGSANTEAFF.

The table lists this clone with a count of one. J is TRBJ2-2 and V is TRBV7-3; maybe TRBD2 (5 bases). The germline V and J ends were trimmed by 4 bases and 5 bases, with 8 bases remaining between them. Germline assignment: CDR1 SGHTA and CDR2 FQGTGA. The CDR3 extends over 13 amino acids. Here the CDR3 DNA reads TGTGCCAGCAGCTACGAGCGGACCGGGGAGCTGTTTTTT. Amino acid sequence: CASSYERTGELFF.